These 5 T cell receptor beta chains originate from one sample sequenced in a study of identical twins. TCRdb recomputed calls from the 5' RACE reads with MiXCR, one row per CDR3 protein. The sample lists under 900,000 distinct CDR3 sequences; roughly 18% were seen once. In addition, the sample was reused for a study of T cells expressing NK-cell markers.

The specimen sequenced was PBMCs. These receptor sequences come from a woman aged 18-35 years in good health.

The chain employs TRBV12-3 or TRBV12-4 and TRBJ1-1; 8 bases match TRBD1. The V gene end was trimmed by 5 bases and the J gene end by 0 bases; junction bases not matched to a gene: 11. This CDR3 is built from 17 residues. CDR3: CASSNPATGGMNTEAFF. The CDR3, as DNA: TGTGCCAGCAGTAATCCAGCCACAGGGGGAATGAACACTGAAGCTTTCTTT.

The chain recombines TRBV5-1 with TRBJ2-5; D remains ambiguous. The germline V gene encodes CDR1 SGHRS and CDR2 YFSETQ. The length of the CDR3 is 14 residues. V was clipped by 4 bases and J by 3 bases, with 13 bases between them. CDR3 coding DNA: TGCGCCAGCAGCCTCTTGAGTGGTGAAGAGACCCAGTACTTC. Protein: CASSLLSGEETQYF.

In its sample, this clonotype was seen a few times. This chain links TRBV11-2 with TRBJ2-6, with D possibly matching TRBD1 (6 bases). V shed 0 bases and J shed 0 bases, with 9 bases lying between them. The CDR3 is made up of 17 amino acids. CDR1 and CDR2 (germline): SGHAT, FQNNGV. CDR3 nucleotide sequence: TGTGCCAGCAGCTTAGAGACAGGTTACTCTGGGGCCAACGTCCTGACTTTC. The encoded protein is CASSLETGYSGANVLTF.

This clonotype has more than one count but fewer than ten. The chain combines TRBV20-1 with TRBJ2-1, with 8 bases that match TRBD2. J was trimmed by 7 bases and V by 4 bases; bases with no gene match: 9. In germline, CDR1 is DFQATT, CDR2 SNEGSKA (reference sequence). The CDR3 has 14 amino acids. The CDR3 here is CSAKVPGGLNEQFF. CDR3 nucleotides: TGCAGTGCTAAAGTCCCGGGGGGGCTAAATGAGCAGTTCTTC.

The rearrangement links TRBV29-1 to TRBJ2-1, with 7 nucleotides matching TRBD2. The CDR3 spans 18 residues. Germline trimming cut 3 bases from V and 1 base from J; bases unmatched to any gene: 15. Germline V CDR1 and CDR2: SQVTM, ANQGSEA. The CDR3 DNA reads as TGCAGCGTTGAGGGGAGGGTGGCCCAGGTCTTTTCCTACAATGAGCAGTTCTTC. Translated: CSVEGRVAQVFSYNEQFF.